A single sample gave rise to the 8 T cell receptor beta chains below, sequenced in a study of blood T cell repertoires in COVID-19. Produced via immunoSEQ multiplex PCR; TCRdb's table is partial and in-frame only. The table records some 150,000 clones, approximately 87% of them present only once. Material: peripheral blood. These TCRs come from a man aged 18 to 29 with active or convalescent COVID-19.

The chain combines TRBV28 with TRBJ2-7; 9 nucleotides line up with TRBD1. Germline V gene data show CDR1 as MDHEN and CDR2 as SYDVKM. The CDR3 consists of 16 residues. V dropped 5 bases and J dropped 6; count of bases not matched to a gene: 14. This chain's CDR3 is CASSQYSPGQGFEQYF. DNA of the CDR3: TGTGCCAGCAGTCAATATTCTCCGGGACAGGGTTTCGAGCAGTACTTC. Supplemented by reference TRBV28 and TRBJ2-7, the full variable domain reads DVKVTQSSRYLVKRTGEKVFLECVQDMDHENMFWYRQDPGLGLRLIYFSYDVKMKEKGDIPEGYSVSREKKERFSLILESASTNQTSMYLCASSQYSPGQGFEQYFGPGTRLTVT.

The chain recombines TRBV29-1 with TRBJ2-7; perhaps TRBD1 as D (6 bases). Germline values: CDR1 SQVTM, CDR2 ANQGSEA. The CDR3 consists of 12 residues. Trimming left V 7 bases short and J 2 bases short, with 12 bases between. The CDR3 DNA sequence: TGCAGCGCTAGGGGGAGCGCCTACGAGCAGTACTTC. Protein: CSARGSAYEQYF.

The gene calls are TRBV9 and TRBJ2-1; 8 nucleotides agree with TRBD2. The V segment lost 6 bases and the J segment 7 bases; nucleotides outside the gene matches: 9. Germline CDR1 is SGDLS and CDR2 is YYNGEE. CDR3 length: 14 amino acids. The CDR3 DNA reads TGTGCCAGCACCACGGGAGGGGAGCGGAATGAGCAGTTCTTC. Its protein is CASTTGGERNEQFF. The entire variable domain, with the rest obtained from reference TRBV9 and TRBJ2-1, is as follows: DSGVTQTPKHLITATGQRVTLRCSPRSGDLSVYWYQQSLDQGLQFLIQYYNGEERAKGNILERFSAQQFPDLHSELNLSSLELGDSALYFCASTTGGERNEQFFGPGTRLTVL.

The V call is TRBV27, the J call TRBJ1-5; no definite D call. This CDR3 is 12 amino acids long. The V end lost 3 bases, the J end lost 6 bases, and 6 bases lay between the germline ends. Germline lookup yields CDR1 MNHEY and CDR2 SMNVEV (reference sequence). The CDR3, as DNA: TGTGCCAGCAGTTTGTTCGGTCAGCCCCAGCATTTT. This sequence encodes CASSLFGQPQHF.

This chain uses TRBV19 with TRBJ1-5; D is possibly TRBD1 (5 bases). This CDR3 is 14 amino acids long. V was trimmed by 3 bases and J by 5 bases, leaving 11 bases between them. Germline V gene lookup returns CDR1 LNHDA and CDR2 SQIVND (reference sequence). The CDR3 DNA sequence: TGTGCCAGTAGTATTGCAGGGCCCCATCAGCCCCAGCATTTT. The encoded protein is CASSIAGPHQPQHF.

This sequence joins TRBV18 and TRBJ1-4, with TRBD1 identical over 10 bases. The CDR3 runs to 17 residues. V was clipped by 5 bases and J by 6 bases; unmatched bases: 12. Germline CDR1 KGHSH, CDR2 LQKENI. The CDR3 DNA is TGTGCCAGCTCAGTTGGGGACAGGGGAGGCCTGGATGAAAAACTGTTTTTT. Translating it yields CASSVGDRGGLDEKLFF.

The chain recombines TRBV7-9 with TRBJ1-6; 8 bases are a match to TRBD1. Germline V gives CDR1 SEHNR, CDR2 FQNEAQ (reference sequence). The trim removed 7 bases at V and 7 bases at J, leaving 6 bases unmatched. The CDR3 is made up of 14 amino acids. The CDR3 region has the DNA TGTGCCAGCATCAACCAGGGGGCGAATTCACCCCTCCACTTT. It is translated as CASINQGANSPLHF.

For the CDR3, the DNA is TGTGCCAGCAGCGTGCTTAGCGGAAGCACAGATACGCAGTATTTT. This encodes CASSVLSGSTDTQYF. The chain links TRBV9 to TRBJ2-3; D is perhaps TRBD2 (6 bases). Trimming took 2 bases from V and 0 from J, leaving 10 bases between them. The CDR3 spans 15 residues. Per germline, CDR1 SGDLS and CDR2 YYNGEE.